These 26 T cell receptor beta chains were all obtained from the same sample, sequenced in a study of blood T cells in healthy people across ages. PCR was performed a second time for about 7 to 11 cycles using a sample-barcoded 5' primer and a J-beta primer mix. A single record per CDR3 protein comes from TCRdb applying MiXCR to the 5' RACE reads. The sample comprises 380,000 or so distinct CDR3 sequences, roughly half of which are singletons, and 51% rests with the top ten. Sequenced material: blood. The receptors originated from a man in his 60s in good health.

The CDR3 spells CASSLVGAGDNEQFF. CDR3 in DNA: TGTGCCAGCAGTTTAGTGGGGGCTGGGGACAATGAGCAGTTCTTC. The V gene is TRBV12-3 or TRBV12-4, the J gene TRBJ2-1; perhaps TRBD1 as D (6 bases). V shed 1 base and J shed 5 bases, with 12 bases lying between them. This CDR3 contains 15 residues.

Only a few counts were recorded for this clonotype. This chain uses TRBV7-2 with TRBJ1-4; tentatively, D is TRBD1 (5 bases). The ends were cut back, 2 bases at V and 4 bases at J, with 11 bases in the middle. The CDR3 is 15 residues long. Germline V gives CDR1 SGHTA, CDR2 FQGNSA. The CDR3 reads CASSLYFQGNEKLFF. The CDR3 DNA reads TGTGCCAGCAGCTTATATTTTCAGGGTAATGAAAAACTGTTTTTT.

CDR3 amino acids: CAWGQRGFGEAFF. The CDR3 region has the DNA TGTGCCTGGGGACAGCGTGGTTTTGGTGAAGCTTTCTTT. V and J are TRBV30 and TRBJ1-1; the D gene is possibly TRBD1 (6 bases). CDR3 length: 13 amino acids. Per germline, CDR1 GTSNPN and CDR2 SVGIG (reference sequence). Between the trimmed V and J ends, which lost 5 bases and 7 bases, there was a span of 17 bases.

The chain carries TRBV7-8 and TRBJ2-1, with D tentatively TRBD2 (6 bases). Trimming stripped 7 bases from V and 6 bases from J, with 19 bases between. Germline loops: CDR1 SGHVS, CDR2 FQNEAQ. The CDR3 has 15 amino acids. The CDR3 DNA follows: TGTGCCAGCACCGAGACTAGGTTCTGGGTCAATGAGCAGTTCTTC. Protein: CASTETRFWVNEQFF.

This chain uses TRBV20-1 with TRBJ2-5; D ambiguous. Germline CDR1 is DFQATT and CDR2 is SNEGSKA (reference sequence). The CDR3 covers 10 residues. Trimming took off 3 bases at V and 3 bases at J, with 2 bases between the two ends. CDR3 coding DNA: TGCAGTGCTAGTAAAGAGACCCAGTACTTC. Amino acid sequence: CSASKETQYF.

The chain joins TRBV18 to TRBJ1-3; the D gene is possibly TRBD1 (6 bases). V lost 6 bases to trimming and J lost 5 bases, with 14 bases between them. The V gene's germline CDR1 is KGHSH and CDR2 LQKENI. This CDR3 contains 14 residues. The CDR3 spells CASSPRDNRNTIYF. For the CDR3, the DNA is TGTGCCAGCTCGCCCCGGGACAACCGAAACACCATATATTTT. The full variable domain, rest sourced from reference TRBV18 and TRBJ1-3, is NAGVMQNPRHLVRRRGQEARLRCSPMKGHSHVYWYRQLPEEGLKFMVYLQKENIIDESGMPKERFSAEFPKEGPSILRIQQVVRGDSAAYFCASSPRDNRNTIYFGEGSWLTVV.

This sequence joins TRBV4-1 and TRBJ2-3; a possible D gene is TRBD1 (5 bases). Deletions cut 3 bases from V and 6 bases from J, with 13 bases between. Looked up from germline, CDR1 is MGHRA and CDR2 is YSYEKL. This CDR3 spans 14 amino acids. The CDR3 nucleotides read TGCGCCAGCAGCCAGACCGACAGTACGGATACGCAGTATTTT. Residues: CASSQTDSTDTQYF.

The J gene is TRBJ1-2, the V gene TRBV5-8; D is ambiguous. The V and J ends lost 7 bases and 1 base respectively, with 11 bases between them. CDR3 length: 13 residues. Germline V CDR1 and CDR2: SGHTS, YDEGEE. In DNA, the CDR3 is TGTGCCAGCTCGTCGGATTATAACTATGGCTACACCTTC. Translation: CASSSDYNYGYTF.

V is TRBV11-2 and J is TRBJ2-1; 12 bases line up with TRBD2. After removal of 1 base from V and 5 bases from J, the junction contained 9 bases not matched to a gene. CDR3 size: 18 residues. The germline V gene encodes CDR1 SGHAT and CDR2 FQNNGV. DNA of the CDR3: TGTGCCAGCAGCTTAGGTCGGCTAGCGGGAGGGCAGCACAATGAGCAGTTCTTC. Translation: CASSLGRLAGGQHNEQFF.

This clonotype was seen a few times. This chain connects TRBV3-1 to TRBJ2-1; the D is unclear. In germline, CDR1 is LGHDT, CDR2 YNNKEL (reference sequence). The CDR3 is 13 residues long. Trimming took 1 base from V and 12 from J, leaving 13 bases between them. CDR3 nucleotides: TGTGCCAGCAGCCAAGGGGCAGCCCGTGGGCAGTTCTTC. As protein: CASSQGAARGQFF.

This clonotype showed up many times. This sequence joins TRBV2 and TRBJ1-5, with D unclear. V was clipped by 6 bases and J by 0 bases, with 12 bases between them. The CDR3 length is 15 residues. Germline V CDR1 and CDR2: SNHLY, FYNNEI. CDR3 nucleotide sequence: TGTGCCAGCAGCCGAGGGAAAAATAGCAATCAGCCCCAGCATTTT. Protein product: CASSRGKNSNQPQHF.

On this clonotype itself: One end of the junction varies from germline; a read error may be responsible. The chain joins TRBV7-8 to TRBJ2-7; D is unclear. CDR3 length equals 10 residues. In germline, CDR1 is SGHVS, CDR2 FQNEAQ. CDR3 DNA sequence: TGTGCCAGCAGCTCCCACGAGCAGTACTTC. It translates to CASSSHEQYF.

This clonotype has a count of ten or more. The gene calls are TRBV12-3 or TRBV12-4 and TRBJ1-6; no reliable D call. The CDR3 loop spans 15 amino acids. Trimming shortened V by 6 bases and J by 9 bases, and 18 bases separated the two germline ends. This chain's CDR3 is CASSSGFNIGSPLHF. The DNA of the CDR3 is TGTGCCAGCAGCTCAGGCTTCAATATAGGTTCACCCCTCCACTTT.

This chain connects TRBV7-2 to TRBJ1-2; maybe TRBD1 (6 bases). Trimming left V 4 bases short and J 6 bases short, with 15 bases between. The CDR3 is 14 residues long. Germline lookup yields CDR1 SGHTA and CDR2 FQGNSA. The CDR3 is CASSSDRTADGYTF. The CDR3 nucleotides are TGTGCCAGCAGCTCAGATAGGACAGCGGATGGCTACACCTTC.

The V call is TRBV10-3, the J call TRBJ2-7; possible D gene TRBD2, 6 bases. CDR3 length: 12 amino acids. The germline V and J ends were trimmed by 8 bases and 4 bases, with 12 bases remaining between them. Germline CDR1 reads ENHRY; CDR2 reads SYGVKD. In nucleotides, the CDR3 is TGTGCCATCGCGGCGGGGATGTACGAGCAGTACTTC. It specifies CAIAAGMYEQYF.

J is TRBJ1-4 and V is TRBV28, with TRBD1 identical over 7 bases. Trimming cost V 5 bases and J 8 bases; bases outside gene matches: 14. The germline V gene has CDR1 MDHEN and CDR2 SYDVKM. The CDR3 is 16 amino acids. CDR3 sequence (DNA): TGTGCCAGCAGTCCCATTACCGACAGGGCCTCAGAAAAACTGTTTTTT. Its translation: CASSPITDRASEKLFF.

Concerning this clonotype: A much larger clonotype is one base distant, so this may be a read error. The CDR3 nucleotides read TGTGCCAGCAGAGCTGCGGGACCGATCAATGAGCAGTTCTTC. Its translation is CASRAAGPINEQFF. The chain couples TRBV11-1 to TRBJ2-1, with TRBD2 as a possible D gene (6 bases). CDR1 SGHAT and CDR2 FQDESV come from the germline V gene (reference sequence). The CDR3 is 14 amino acids. Trimming took 6 bases from V and 6 from J, leaving 15 bases between them.

V usage is TRBV7-2 and J usage is TRBJ2-3; D remains unclear. With 5 bases removed from V and 2 bases from J, the gap between germline ends came to 14 bases. The CDR3 has 15 amino acids. Per the germline V gene, CDR1 is SGHTA and CDR2 is FQGNSA. The CDR3 DNA is TGTGCCAGCAGCCTTAGGCGCGGTTCCACAGATACGCAGTATTTT. Its protein product is CASSLRRGSTDTQYF.

This rearrangement joins TRBV15 to TRBJ2-7, with a possible D match to TRBD2 (5 bases). The DNA end favors TRBJ2-5, so the J call may be wrong. Germline assignment: CDR1 LNHNV and CDR2 YYDKDF (reference sequence). The CDR3 is 14 amino acids. The CDR3 sequence is CATSRDVGEETQYF. CDR3 in DNA: TGTGCCACCAGCAGAGATGTGGGAGAGGAGACCCAGTACTTC.

This clonotype was seen ten or more times. V is TRBV20-1 and J is TRBJ1-2, with unresolved D. The CDR3 runs 11 residues. V lost 7 bases, J lost 2 bases, and 8 bases lay in between. In germline, CDR1 is DFQATT, CDR2 SNEGSKA (reference sequence). CDR3 sequence: CSGVRNYGYTF. Here the CDR3 DNA reads TGCAGTGGAGTCAGAAACTATGGCTACACCTTC.

This clonotype was seen once. At one end, the junction sequence differs from germline, possibly due to a read error. The rearrangement links TRBV20-1 to TRBJ2-5; no clear D gene. This CDR3 contains 16 residues. Germline loops: CDR1 DFQATT, CDR2 SNEGSKA (reference sequence). This CDR3 is CSARDGAKMTQEAQYF. CDR3 bases: TGCAGTGCTAGAGATGGTGCAAAGATGACCCAAGAGGCCCAGTACTTC.

This clonotype came up a few times. The rearrangement uses TRBV29-1 and TRBJ2-7; 10 bases are a match to TRBD1. The CDR3 extends over 13 amino acids. Germline V CDR1 and CDR2: SQVTM, ANQGSEA. The CDR3, as DNA: TGCAGTGCTTCCGGGACAGGGGCTTACGAGCAGTACTTC. This encodes CSASGTGAYEQYF.

The rearrangement uses TRBV10-3 and TRBJ2-1, with D possibly matching TRBD1 (6 bases). CDR3 length: 15 residues. CDR1 is ENHRY and CDR2 is SYGVKD in the germline V gene. Trimming removed 6 bases at V and 2 bases at J, with 14 bases between. CDR3 sequence: CAISPGPGAYNEQFF. For the CDR3, the DNA is TGTGCCATCAGCCCCGGGCCAGGGGCCTACAATGAGCAGTTCTTC.

CDR3 nucleotide sequence: TGTGCCAGCAAAATCGACAGGGCTTCGAAGACCCAGTACTTC. This sequence encodes CASKIDRASKTQYF. The chain links TRBV3-1 to TRBJ2-5, with TRBD1 identical over 7 bases. This CDR3 spans 14 amino acids. With 7 bases clipped from V and 6 bases from J, the junction kept 11 bases outside the gene matches. Germline values: CDR1 LGHDT, CDR2 YNNKEL (reference sequence).

In its sample, this clonotype was seen a few times. The V call is TRBV2, the J call TRBJ2-1, with no clear D. The V and J ends lost 8 bases and 9 bases respectively, with 17 bases between them. Germline assignment: CDR1 SNHLY and CDR2 FYNNEI. The CDR3 covers 13 residues. The DNA of the CDR3 is TGTGCCAGCCACCCTCGAGCGCTGGGTGAGCAGTTCTTC. This translates into CASHPRALGEQFF.

The V call is TRBV4-3, the J call TRBJ2-7; tentatively, D is TRBD2 (6 bases). Germline V lookup: CDR1 LGHNA, CDR2 YSLEER. The CDR3 is 16 residues long. Trimming stripped 3 bases from V and 0 bases from J, with 15 bases between. CDR3 nucleotide sequence: TGCGCCAGCAGCCATGGGATGGGGGGAAGCTCCTACGAGCAGTACTTC. The encoded protein is CASSHGMGGSSYEQYF.